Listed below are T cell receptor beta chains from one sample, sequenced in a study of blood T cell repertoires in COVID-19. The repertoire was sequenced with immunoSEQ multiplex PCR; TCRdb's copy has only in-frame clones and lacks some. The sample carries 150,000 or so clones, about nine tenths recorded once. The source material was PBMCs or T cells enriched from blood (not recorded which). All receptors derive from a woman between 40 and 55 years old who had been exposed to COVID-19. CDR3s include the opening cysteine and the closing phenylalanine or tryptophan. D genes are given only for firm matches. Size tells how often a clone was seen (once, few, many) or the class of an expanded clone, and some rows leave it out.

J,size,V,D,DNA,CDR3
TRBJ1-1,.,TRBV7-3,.,TGTGCCAGCAGTCCAGGGTTCACTGAAGCTTTCTTT,CASSPGFTEAFF
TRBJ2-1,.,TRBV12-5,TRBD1,TGTGCTAGTGGTTTGGCGACAGGGAGATCCTACAATGAGCAGTTCTTC,CASGLATGRSYNEQFF
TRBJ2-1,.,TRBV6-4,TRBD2,TGTGCCAGCCGATACACGACTAGCGGGCCCTCCTACAATGAGCAGTTCTTC,CASRYTTSGPSYNEQFF
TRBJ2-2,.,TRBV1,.,TGCACCAGCAGCCAAGGGACTAGCGGGGGGGCCTACACCGGGGAGCTGTTTTTT,CTSSQGTSGGAYTGELFF
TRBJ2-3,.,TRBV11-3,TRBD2,TGTGCCAGCAGCTTAGTGGCTAGCGGGGATACGCAGTATTTT,CASSLVASGDTQYF
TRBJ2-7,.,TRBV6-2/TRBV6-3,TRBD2,TGTGCCAGCAGTTCACTAGCGGGCCACTCCTACGAGCAGTACTTC,CASSSLAGHSYEQYF
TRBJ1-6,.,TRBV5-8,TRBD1,TGTGCCAGCACCTCTCACACAGGGGGAATTTCACCCCTCCACTTT,CASTSHTGGISPLHF
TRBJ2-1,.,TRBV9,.,TGTGCCAGCAGCGTTCGAGGTTCTCCCGCTTTCAATGAGCAGTTCTTC,CASSVRGSPAFNEQFF
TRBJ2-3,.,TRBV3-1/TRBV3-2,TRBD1,TGTGCCAGCAGCCAACAACAGGGGAAGCAGTATTTT,CASSQQQGKQYF
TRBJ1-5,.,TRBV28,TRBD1,TGTGCCAGCAGGAACTCCCGACAGGGCCTACATCAGCCCCAGCATTTT,CASRNSRQGLHQPQHF
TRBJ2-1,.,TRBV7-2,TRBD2,TGTGCCAGCAGCCTCCAGGGCGGGAGCCTGTTACACAATGAGCAGTTCTTC,CASSLQGGSLLHNEQFF
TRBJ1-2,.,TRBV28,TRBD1,TGTGCCAGCAGTTTGGACAGGGTAACCGGCTACACCTTC,CASSLDRVTGYTF
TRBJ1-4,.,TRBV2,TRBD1,TGTGCCAGCAGTGAGACAGGGGGTGATGAAAAACTGTTTTTT,CASSETGGDEKLFF
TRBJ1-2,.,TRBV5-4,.,TGTGCCAGCAAGGCAAACGGGATATCTAACTATGGCTACACCTTC,CASKANGISNYGYTF
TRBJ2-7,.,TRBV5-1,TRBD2,TGCGCCAGCAGCGATACTAGCGGGGGCTACGAGCAGTACTTC,CASSDTSGGYEQYF
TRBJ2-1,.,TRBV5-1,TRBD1,TGCGCCAGCAGCCGGGACAGGGGGCTCAATGAGCAGTTCTTC,CASSRDRGLNEQFF
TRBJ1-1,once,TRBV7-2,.,TGTGCCAGCAGCTTAACAGCCTACACTGAAGCTTTCTTT,CASSLTAYTEAFF
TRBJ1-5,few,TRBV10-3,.,TGTGCCATCAGTGAGTCGGAGTATAGCAATCAGCCCCAGCATTTT,CAISESEYSNQPQHF
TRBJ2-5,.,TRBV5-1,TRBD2,TGCGCCAGCAGCGCGGGACTAGCGGGGGCCATACAAGAGACCCAGTACTTC,CASSAGLAGAIQETQYF
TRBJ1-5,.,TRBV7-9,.,TGTGCCAGCAGTTTAGGAGAGGGTCAGCCCCAGCATTTT,CASSLGEGQPQHF
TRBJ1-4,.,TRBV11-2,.,TGTGCCAGCAGCTCGAGCTATTCTAATGAAAAACTGTTTTTT,CASSSSYSNEKLFF
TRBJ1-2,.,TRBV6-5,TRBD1,TGTGCCAGCAGGAGCGGACAGGGCATTTCGGAAGGCTACACCTTC,CASRSGQGISEGYTF
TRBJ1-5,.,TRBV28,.,TGTGCCAGCAGTTTATTCGTGGAGGGCAATCAGCCCCAGCATTTT,CASSLFVEGNQPQHF
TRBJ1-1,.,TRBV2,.,TGTGCCAGCAGTGATTCGATACCTACTAAGAACACTGAAGCTTTCTTT,CASSDSIPTKNTEAFF